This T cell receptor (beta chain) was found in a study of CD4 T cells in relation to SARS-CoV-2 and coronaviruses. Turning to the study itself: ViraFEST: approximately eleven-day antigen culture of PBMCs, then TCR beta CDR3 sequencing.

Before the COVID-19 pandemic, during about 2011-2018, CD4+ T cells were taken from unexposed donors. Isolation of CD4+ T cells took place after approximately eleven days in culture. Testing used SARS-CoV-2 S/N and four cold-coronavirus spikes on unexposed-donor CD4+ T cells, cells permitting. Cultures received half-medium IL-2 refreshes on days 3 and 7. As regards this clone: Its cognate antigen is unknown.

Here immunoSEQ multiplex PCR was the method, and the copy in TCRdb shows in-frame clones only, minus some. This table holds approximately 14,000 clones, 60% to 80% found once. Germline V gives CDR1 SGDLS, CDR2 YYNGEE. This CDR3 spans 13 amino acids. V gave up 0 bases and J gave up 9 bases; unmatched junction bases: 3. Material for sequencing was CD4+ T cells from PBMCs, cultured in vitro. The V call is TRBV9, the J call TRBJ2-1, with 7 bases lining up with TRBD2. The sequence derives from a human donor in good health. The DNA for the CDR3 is TGTGCCAGCAGCGTAGGGCGGGGGACTGAGCAGTTCTTC. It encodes CASSVGRGTEQFF.